These 16 T cell receptor beta chains originate from one sample sequenced in a study of cytomegalovirus exposure and HLA in healthy donors (dated by TCRdb to the late 2010s). The library was generated by the immunoSEQ multiplex PCR assay. For the multiplex PCR, a mixture combining 60 forward primers for TCR Vbeta segments and 13 reverse primers for TCR Jbeta segments was used. TCRdb holds this immuneACCESS table with in-frame rearrangements only. Some clones are missing; in checked studies, unresolved V genes explain under half, and the rest has no known cause. This sample holds more than 100,000 clones; roughly three fifths were observed only once. The ten most abundant clones make up roughly 2.5% of the sample. Sequenced: PBMCs. The receptor source for this set is a woman aged 35 to 49 in good health and CMV-seronegative.

The rearrangement joins TRBV14 to TRBJ1-2; TRBD1 aligns across 7 bases. CDR3 size: 17 residues. V gave up 5 bases and J gave up 0 bases; unmatched junction bases: 12. From germline, CDR1 is SGHDN and CDR2 FVKESK. In DNA form, the CDR3 reads TGTGCCAGCAGCAGAGGGACAGCGGGTCCAGCTAACTATGGCTACACCTTC. Amino acid sequence: CASSRGTAGPANYGYTF.

The chain uses TRBV9 and TRBJ1-4; 11 bases fit TRBD1. J gave up 8 bases and V 3 bases, and 6 bases lay outside the gene matches. This CDR3 is 15 amino acids long. Germline V lookup: CDR1 SGDLS, CDR2 YYNGEE. Written as DNA, the CDR3 is TGTGCCAGCAGCGGAGGGGACAGGGGGGGAGAAAAACTGTTTTTT. Protein product: CASSGGDRGGEKLFF.

The chain joins TRBV5-1 to TRBJ1-2; 8 positions agree with TRBD1. After removal of 4 bases from V and 5 bases from J, the junction contained 16 bases not matched to a gene. The CDR3 consists of 17 residues. Germline CDR1 reads SGHRS; CDR2 reads YFSETQ. The CDR3 loop is CASSPVLDREKRYGYTF. The CDR3, as DNA: TGCGCCAGCAGCCCAGTGTTGGACAGGGAAAAGCGGTATGGCTACACCTTC.

The chain couples TRBV19 to TRBJ1-6, with TRBD1 as a possible D gene (5 bases). V was shortened by 3 bases and J by 10 bases, with 16 bases between the two germline ends. The CDR3 has 15 amino acids. Per germline, CDR1 LNHDA and CDR2 SQIVND (reference sequence). For the CDR3, the DNA is TGTGCCAGTAGTATCTGGGGCCCAATCTCCTCACCCCTCCACTTT. Encoded protein: CASSIWGPISSPLHF.

The rearrangement links TRBV13 to TRBJ1-1; tentatively, D is TRBD1 (5 bases). CDR1 and CDR2 (germline): PRHDT, FYEKMQ (reference sequence). Trimming removed 7 bases at V and 1 base at J, with 13 bases between. The length of the CDR3 is 14 residues. This CDR3 reads CASTSGRGNTEAFF. The CDR3 DNA sequence: TGTGCCAGCACCTCGGGGAGGGGGAACACTGAAGCTTTCTTT.

This clone turned up a few times. The chain carries TRBV10-3 and TRBJ1-2; TRBD1 aligns across 8 bases. Trimming at V came to 6 bases and at J to 4 bases, leaving 4 bases not matched to a gene. Germline CDR1 is ENHRY and CDR2 is SYGVKD. The CDR3 contains 13 residues. The CDR3 bases are TGTGCCATCAGCGGAGACAGGGGCTATGGCTACACCTTC. Residues: CAISGDRGYGYTF.

The V gene is TRBV5-1, the J gene TRBJ1-3; 9 nucleotides line up with TRBD1. Germline V gives CDR1 SGHRS, CDR2 YFSETQ. The CDR3 length is 15 residues. The junction had 10 bases not matched to a gene; V was cut back by 5 bases and J by 7 bases. The CDR3 coding sequence is TGCGCCAGCAGGGACGCGGGACAGGGATCGAACACCATATATTTT. This gives the protein CASRDAGQGSNTIYF.

This clone was seen more than once but under ten times. This chain links TRBV4-1 with TRBJ1-5; possible D gene TRBD1, 6 bases. The CDR3 loop spans 15 amino acids. Germline V gene data show CDR1 as MGHRA and CDR2 as YSYEKL. Deletions cut 2 bases from V and 5 bases from J, with 13 bases between. CDR3 sequence (DNA): TGCGCCAGCAGCCAATCATCGGGGGGGCATCAGCCCCAGCATTTT. As protein: CASSQSSGGHQPQHF.

The chain has TRBV7-9 and TRBJ1-2; weak D call: TRBD1 (6 bases). The CDR3 extends over 15 amino acids. Trimming removed 4 bases at V and 0 bases at J, with 12 bases between. Germline V gene data show CDR1 as SEHNR and CDR2 as FQNEAQ (reference sequence). Here the CDR3 DNA reads TGTGCCAGCAGCTCCGACAGGAATGCTAACTATGGCTACACCTTC. As protein: CASSSDRNANYGYTF. The full variable domain, completed using reference TRBV7-9 and TRBJ1-2, is DTGVSQNPRHKITKRGQNVTFRCDPISEHNRLYWYRQTLGQGPEFLTYFQNEAQLEKSRLLSDRFSAERPKGSFSTLEIQRTEQGDSAMYLCASSSDRNANYGYTFGSGTRLTVV.

The CDR3 DNA reads as TGTGCCAGCAGTTACGAGACCGGGACAGGGCGCCTGGAGCAGTACTTC. This sequence encodes CASSYETGTGRLEQYF. The chain joins TRBV6-5 to TRBJ2-5; 9 bases align to TRBD1. The CDR3 runs 16 residues. Germline CDR1 is MNHEY and CDR2 is SVGAGI. The V and J ends lost 2 bases and 11 bases, in that order; junction bases with no gene match: 15.

This clone showed up just a few times. The chain employs TRBV5-1 and TRBJ2-1, with unresolved D. The CDR3 has 14 amino acids. Germline CDR1 and CDR2: SGHRS and YFSETQ. V lost 1 base and J 0 bases, leaving 5 bases between the germline ends. In DNA form, the CDR3 reads TGCGCCAGCAGCTTGTCGAGCTCCTACAATGAGCAGTTCTTC. It encodes CASSLSSSYNEQFF.

The chain combines TRBV7-9 with TRBJ2-7, with 10 bases that match TRBD1. J was trimmed by 3 bases and V by 5 bases; bases with no gene match: 7. There are 15 residues in the CDR3. Per germline, CDR1 SEHNR and CDR2 FQNEAQ (reference sequence). The CDR3 loop reads CASSDRRDRGYEQYF. The CDR3 DNA reads TGTGCCAGCAGCGATCGCCGGGACAGGGGCTACGAGCAGTACTTC. Based on the CDR3 plus reference TRBV7-9 and TRBJ2-7, the full variable domain is DTGVSQNPRHKITKRGQNVTFRCDPISEHNRLYWYRQTLGQGPEFLTYFQNEAQLEKSRLLSDRFSAERPKGSFSTLEIQRTEQGDSAMYLCASSDRRDRGYEQYFGPGTRLTVT.

The gene calls are TRBV30 and TRBJ1-5, with D possibly TRBD1 on 5 matching bases. The CDR3 spans 13 residues. Trimming took 0 bases from V and 6 from J, leaving 9 bases between them. Germline CDR1 reads GTSNPN; CDR2 reads SVGIG (reference sequence). DNA of the CDR3: TGTGCCTGGAGTGTACAGGATGGTCAGCCCCAGCATTTT. Protein: CAWSVQDGQPQHF.

V usage is TRBV30 and J usage is TRBJ1-6; D perhaps matches TRBD1 (6 bases). V shed 4 bases and J shed 8 bases, with 15 bases lying between them. This CDR3 region has 14 residues. The germline CDR1 and CDR2 sequences are GTSNPN and SVGIG (reference sequence). The CDR3 coding sequence is TGTGCCTGGATTAACCGGCAGGGGTATTCACCCCTCCACTTT. Residues: CAWINRQGYSPLHF. The full variable domain, with the rest looked up from reference TRBV30 and TRBJ1-6, is SQTIHQWPATLVQPVGSPLSLECTVEGTSNPNLYWYRQAAGRGLQLLFYSVGIGQISSEVPQNLSASRPQDRQFILSSKKLLLSDSGFYLCAWINRQGYSPLHFGNGTRLTVT.

The chain recombines TRBV5-1 with TRBJ2-7; weak D call: TRBD1 (6 bases). V was trimmed by 1 base and J by 0 bases, leaving 17 bases between them. The CDR3 loop spans 17 amino acids. The germline V gene has CDR1 SGHRS and CDR2 YFSETQ. Here the CDR3 DNA reads TGCGCCAGCAGCTTGACATACAGGGTCCCAAGCTCCTACGAGCAGTACTTC. Translation gives CASSLTYRVPSSYEQYF.

Details on this clone: One end of the junction varies from germline; a read error may be responsible. The rearrangement uses TRBV18 and TRBJ1-5; D is perhaps TRBD1 (5 bases). From germline, CDR1 is KGHSH and CDR2 LQKENI. This CDR3 has 17 residues. CDR3 sequence (DNA): TGCGCCAGCCGGGGCGCGGGAGACACTTATAGCAATCAGCCCCAGCATTTT. This translates into CASRGAGDTYSNQPQHF.